These T cell receptor beta chains were read from a single sample in a study of persistence of HIV-infected CD4 T cells. Measured with immunoSEQ multiplex PCR; TCRdb has only the in-frame clones, and not every one. The repertoire holds about 64,000 clones, with 65% to 75% as singletons. No antigen has been assigned to these receptors. The source material was CD4+ T cells sorted from PBMCs after approximately 19-hour stimulation, sampled from a patient who received antiretroviral therapy. The receptors were sampled from an adult man with HIV who was CMV-seropositive. CDR3s include the opening cysteine and the closing phenylalanine or tryptophan. D genes are given only for firm matches. For some rows the clone size is stated as once, few or many, or as a class when expanded; others skip it.

size,J,V,D,CDR3,DNA
.,TRBJ2-1,TRBV6-2/TRBV6-3,.,CASSSSGGSYNEQFF,TGTGCCAGCAGTTCAAGTGGGGGTTCCTACAATGAGCAGTTCTTC
few,TRBJ2-3,TRBV7-2,.,CASSLILGTDTQYF,TGTGCCAGCAGCTTAATACTGGGGACAGATACGCAGTATTTT
.,TRBJ2-7,TRBV5-5,.,CASSPRGPDSVTEQYF,TGTGCCAGCAGCCCTAGAGGTCCGGACTCGGTAACCGAGCAGTACTTC
.,TRBJ1-2,TRBV28,.,CASSILRGNVAF,TGTGCCAGCAGTATCCTCAGGGGAAACGTTGCCTTC
once,TRBJ2-1,TRBV5-4,TRBD1,CASSPGQGVPNEQFF,TGTGCCAGCAGCCCGGGACAGGGGGTTCCTAATGAGCAGTTCTTC
.,TRBJ2-2,TRBV7-9,.,CASSLVGNTGELFF,TGTGCCAGCAGCTTAGTAGGGAACACCGGGGAGCTGTTTTTT
.,TRBJ2-1,TRBV19,.,CASRRDNEQFF,TGTGCCAGCCGCCGGGATAATGAGCAGTTCTTC
.,TRBJ2-1,TRBV5-5,.,CASSSTAITYNEQFF,TGTGCCAGCAGCTCTACAGCTATAACTTACAATGAGCAGTTCTTC
.,TRBJ1-5,TRBV19,.,CASSDQGSSNQPQHF,TGTGCCAGTAGTGACCAGGGATCTAGCAATCAGCCCCAGCATTTT
few,TRBJ2-3,TRBV4-1,.,CASSQPRSPDTQYF,TGCGCCAGCAGCCAACCCCGATCGCCGGATACGCAGTATTTT
.,TRBJ1-6,TRBV6-6,TRBD1,CASTRTGGDSPLHF,TGTGCCAGCACTCGAACAGGGGGCGACTCACCCCTCCACTTT
.,TRBJ2-3,TRBV19,TRBD2,CASSSLAGPTDTQYF,TGTGCCAGTAGTTCACTAGCGGGCCCGACAGATACGCAGTATTTT
once,TRBJ2-7,TRBV28,.,CASSPRRVFEQYF,TGTGCCAGCAGTCCCCGCCGGGTTTTCGAGCAGTACTTC
.,TRBJ2-1,TRBV9,.,CASSVNNLKGNEQFF,TGTGCCAGCAGCGTGAATAATCTAAAGGGAAATGAGCAGTTCTTC
few,TRBJ1-1,TRBV6-5,TRBD1,CASSPDRGTEAFF,TGTGCCAGCAGCCCGGACAGGGGGACTGAAGCTTTCTTT
.,TRBJ2-2,TRBV7-9,TRBD1,CASSPGQGPGELFF,TGTGCCAGCAGCCCGGGACAGGGGCCCGGGGAGCTGTTTTTT
.,TRBJ2-6,TRBV19,TRBD1,CASRTGASSGANVLTF,TGTGCCAGTAGGACAGGGGCCTCCTCTGGGGCCAACGTCCTGACTTTC
.,TRBJ1-1,TRBV2,.,CASSWGSNTEAFF,TGTGCCAGCAGCTGGGGTTCGAACACTGAAGCTTTCTTT
.,TRBJ1-3,TRBV11-2,.,CASSLERLAGNTIYF,TGTGCCAGCAGCTTAGAGAGGTTGGCTGGAAACACCATATATTTT
.,TRBJ2-7,TRBV18,.,CASSQDWTAYEQYF,TGTGCCAGCTCCCAGGATTGGACAGCCTACGAGCAGTACTTC
.,TRBJ1-1,TRBV24-1,.,CATSDGMTAFF,TGTGCCACCAGTGATGGGATGACGGCTTTCTTT
.,TRBJ1-1,TRBV18,.,CASSTGANTEAFF,TGTGCCAGCTCTACCGGGGCGAACACTGAAGCTTTCTTT
.,TRBJ1-2,TRBV7-9,TRBD1,CASSFRTGGGLGYGYTF,TGTGCCAGCAGCTTCAGGACAGGGGGCGGCTTGGGCTATGGCTACACCTTC
.,TRBJ2-6,TRBV18,.,CASSPTSSGVGMSGANVLTF,TGTGCCAGCTCACCCACATCATCAGGGGTGGGCATGTCTGGGGCCAACGTCCTGACTTTC
.,TRBJ2-7,TRBV27,.,CASSLLGLGTYEQYF,TGTGCCAGCAGTTTACTAGGACTGGGGACCTACGAGCAGTACTTC
.,TRBJ2-1,TRBV19,.,CASSLRNSPYNEQFF,TGTGCCAGTAGTTTGAGGAACAGTCCCTACAATGAGCAGTTCTTC
.,TRBJ2-3,TRBV4-1,TRBD2,CASSQDDPLAASTDTQYF,TGCGCCAGCAGCCAGGACGACCCTCTAGCGGCCAGCACAGATACGCAGTATTTT
once,TRBJ1-3,TRBV3-1/TRBV3-2,.,CASSQATGSGNTIYF,TGTGCCAGCAGCCAAGCGACGGGGTCTGGAAACACCATATATTTT
.,TRBJ2-2,TRBV7-2,.,CASSYIFNTGELFF,TGTGCCAGCAGCTACATATTCAACACCGGGGAGCTGTTTTTT
.,TRBJ2-5,TRBV25-1,TRBD1,CASSEFPGQGTQETQYF,TGTGCCAGCAGTGAATTCCCGGGACAGGGGACCCAAGAGACCCAGTACTTC
.,TRBJ2-3,TRBV5-1,TRBD1,CASTTGDGSTQYF,TGCGCCAGCACCACAGGGGACGGTTCGACGCAGTATTTT
.,TRBJ1-5,TRBV6-5,TRBD1,CASYTTGGGQPQHF,TGTGCCAGCTACACTACAGGGGGCGGGCAGCCCCAGCATTTT
.,TRBJ2-1,TRBV24-1,.,CATSDSLVKYNEQFF,TGTGCCACCAGTGATTCCCTGGTAAAGTACAATGAGCAGTTCTTC
.,TRBJ1-1,TRBV11-1,TRBD1,CASSLETGGTEAFF,TGTGCCAGCAGCTTAGAGACAGGGGGCACTGAAGCTTTCTTT
many,TRBJ2-7,TRBV12-3/TRBV12-4,.,CASSLSYGGEQYF,TGTGCCAGCAGTTTAAGTTACGGGGGCGAGCAGTACTTC
.,TRBJ1-2,TRBV7-9,TRBD1,CASSPWDSAGYGYTF,TGTGCCAGCAGCCCATGGGACAGTGCGGGCTATGGCTACACCTTC
.,TRBJ1-1,TRBV5-4,.,CASSLVEAPNTEAFF,TGTGCCAGCAGCTTGGTGGAGGCGCCGAACACTGAAGCTTTCTTT
few,TRBJ1-2,TRBV27,TRBD1,CASSLIGQGAVTF,TGTGCCAGCAGTTTAATCGGACAGGGGGCAGTCACCTTC
.,TRBJ1-5,TRBV4-2,.,CASSSEGTGQPQHF,TGTGCCAGCAGCTCAGAGGGAACGGGCCAGCCCCAGCATTTT
.,TRBJ1-5,TRBV27,.,CASSINGAQPQHF,TGTGCCAGCAGTATAAACGGGGCTCAGCCCCAGCATTTT
.,TRBJ2-3,TRBV4-1,.,CASSSRVEDTQYF,TGCGCCAGCAGTTCGAGGGTTGAGGATACGCAGTATTTT
few,TRBJ2-3,TRBV4-1,TRBD1,CASSPDRVVDTQYF,TGCGCCAGCAGCCCGGACAGGGTTGTAGATACGCAGTATTTT
.,TRBJ1-4,TRBV4-2,.,CASSPFPATELFF,TGTGCCAGCAGCCCATTTCCGGCGACGGAACTGTTTTTT
few,TRBJ1-1,TRBV29-1,.,CSVAGGVHTEAFF,TGCAGCGTTGCAGGCGGAGTACACACTGAAGCTTTCTTT
.,TRBJ1-3,TRBV28,.,CASRSAGPEGNTIYF,TGTGCCAGCAGGTCCGCCGGGCCCGAGGGAAACACCATATATTTT
.,TRBJ1-4,TRBV10-3,.,CAISENNEKLFF,TGTGCCATCAGTGAAAACAATGAAAAACTGTTTTTT
few,TRBJ2-2,TRBV2,TRBD1,CASSDGQGLSTGELFF,TGTGCCAGCAGCGACGGACAGGGTTTGAGCACCGGGGAGCTGTTTTTT
.,TRBJ1-3,TRBV11-2,.,CASSTRNTIYF,TGTGCCAGCAGCACTCGAAACACCATATATTTT
.,TRBJ1-2,TRBV5-4,.,CASSLEGPPLNGYTF,TGTGCCAGCAGCTTGGAAGGTCCCCCCCTCAATGGCTACACCTTC
.,TRBJ1-2,TRBV7-9,TRBD1,CASSLKGTGSNYGYTF,TGTGCCAGCAGCTTAAAGGGGACAGGGAGCAACTATGGCTACACCTTC
.,TRBJ2-7,TRBV7-8,.,CASSLPPLRSAPYEQYF,TGTGCCAGCAGCTTACCCCCCCTAAGGTCGGCCCCCTACGAGCAGTACTTC
once,TRBJ2-3,TRBV5-1,TRBD2,CASSLLSGGGTDTQYF,TGCGCCAGCAGCCTACTTAGCGGGGGCGGCACAGATACGCAGTATTTT
.,TRBJ2-5,TRBV7-9,.,CASSLKDGARQETQYF,TGTGCCAGCAGCTTGAAGGATGGGGCTCGCCAAGAGACCCAGTACTTC
.,TRBJ2-3,TRBV18,TRBD1,CASSPGTASSTDTQYF,TGTGCCAGCTCGCCAGGGACAGCATCTAGCACAGATACGCAGTATTTT
.,TRBJ1-3,TRBV6-5,.,CASSKQDSSGNTIYF,TGTGCCAGCAGTAAACAGGATAGCTCTGGAAACACCATATATTTT
once,TRBJ1-6,TRBV9,.,CASSPNNIPSPLHF,TGTGCCAGCAGCCCGAATAACATCCCTTCACCCCTCCACTTT
.,TRBJ2-3,TRBV7-3,TRBD2,CASSLTGSGDATYTQYF,TGTGCCAGCAGCTTAACGGGCAGCGGGGACGCCACATATACGCAGTATTTT
.,TRBJ1-1,TRBV7-9,.,CASSRESLNTEAFF,TGTGCCAGCAGCCGCGAAAGCCTGAACACTGAAGCTTTCTTT
.,TRBJ1-5,TRBV11-3,.,CARTDQPQHF,TGTGCCAGAACGGATCAGCCCCAGCATTTT
.,TRBJ1-5,TRBV6-5,.,CASTAGLRQPQHF,TGTGCCAGCACCGCGGGGCTGAGGCAGCCCCAGCATTTT